There are many counts of the clone carrying this T cell receptor (beta chain). Its matching antigen is unknown. The sample comes from a study of human T cells and chemical hapten exposure. General study results and limits: Patch test scores rose with PT1 expanded TCR counts, a positive correlation. No shift was seen in TCRs above 1 in 1000 frequency with DPC sensitization.

The sample's time point: pre-sensitization, week 0. The sample's treatment: therapeutic diphenylcyclopropenone sensitization with weekly scalp DPC. Blood draws came first, before each patch test. TCRdb redid the calling of the RACE reads with MiXCR, one entry per CDR3 protein. Of 62,000 or so distinct CDR3 sequences in the sample, 9.5% to 12% are singletons; the top ten hold 4% to 6%. Germline loops: CDR1 KGHSH, CDR2 LQKENI. This CDR3 has 12 residues. Trimming took 4 bases from V and 7 from J, leaving 10 bases between them. The sequenced sample was whole blood, obtained in connection with sensitization to the hapten diphenylcyclopropenone (DPC). This receptor was taken from a woman between 50 and 59 years old with alopecia areata. Some clones in this sample may be carry-over from other donors' samples. The chain couples TRBV18 to TRBJ1-2, with a weak D call TRBD1 (6 bases). Written as DNA, the CDR3 is TGTGCCAGCTCACGGCCGGACAGTGGCTACACCTTC. This gives the protein CASSRPDSGYTF.